This T cell receptor (beta chain) appears in the sequencing data of a study of OX40 agonist ivuxolimab in advanced cancers. V gave up 4 bases and J gave up 5 bases, with 13 bases separating them. Germline CDR1 and CDR2: SEHNR and FQNEAQ (reference sequence). The CDR3 contains 14 residues. General study findings and limits: Clonal expansion among partial responders at 0.1-3.0 mg/kg ranked near the lowest.

Any history of autoimmune disease or systemic immunosuppression disqualified patients. Method: immunoSEQ multiplex PCR; TCRdb's copy keeps in-frame clones and lacks some. The profile shows 12,000 to 15,000 clones, around three quarters of them singletons. As to this clone: As yet, its antigen is unknown.

The sequence was obtained from an adult with an advanced solid tumor such as melanoma, head and neck, liver or kidney cancer. Specimen: CD4+ or CD8+ T cells sorted from blood, collected in a trial of the OX40 agonist ivuxolimab. The J gene is TRBJ2-3, the V gene TRBV7-9; D is ambiguous. In nucleotides, the CDR3 is TGTGCCAGCAGCTCCCCTCGGGTGTTAGATACGCAGTATTTT. The encoded protein is CASSSPRVLDTQYF.